The clone carrying this T cell receptor beta chain was counted at least ten times. What it binds is not known. V dropped 3 bases and J dropped 6; count of bases not matched to a gene: 23. Per the germline V gene, CDR1 is SGHRS and CDR2 is YFSETQ. The CDR3 has 20 residues. These data are taken from a study of T-cell reconstitution after alpha-beta-depleted transplantation in children. Points from the study as a whole: Diversity of TCRbeta at day 60 was high in some patients, arising from surviving recipient T cells and thymic progenitors. After one year, T-cell counts and TCRbeta diversity mostly came from new T cells. Reported findings indicate that, about two months after transplant, alpha-beta T cells came from several hundred expanded clones, which were derived from non-depleted graft cells.

The TCRbeta library incorporated unique molecular identifiers. MiXCR was run by TCRdb on the PCR reads, yielding one entry per CDR3 protein. Among 700,000 or so distinct CDR3 sequences, roughly 14% were seen once, and the ten largest hold around 0.8%. This sequence originates from a girl between 2 and 10 years old with congenital amegakaryocytic thrombocytopenia, due to receive a stem cell transplant. The chain employs TRBV5-1 and TRBJ1-2; the match to TRBD1 covers 10 bases. The source was PBMCs, collected before TCRalphabeta/CD19-depleted stem cell transplant. In nucleotides, the CDR3 is TGCGCCAGCAGCTCGCTCGGGACAGGGGACCCTGATTCACCCTACGATGGCTACACCTTC. It specifies CASSSLGTGDPDSPYDGYTF.